This section outlines one T cell receptor (beta chain) sequence together with its context. What this receptor recognizes is not known. Per-base quality was not reported, and no clone a single base away is much larger than it. V is cut by 6 bases and J by 0 bases, and the space between the germline ends is 12 bases. Taken from cysteine to phenylalanine, the CDR3 has 15 residues. Of all the DNA, just the CDR3 is kept, 45 bases in frame from base 1. CDR1 LNHDA and CDR2 SQIVND were looked up in the germline V gene (reference sequence). The trial excluded patients who had a history of autoimmune disease or who were on systemic immunosuppression. Peripheral blood for TCR sequencing was collected from all dose cohorts at baseline, on cycle 4 day 1, and on cycle 7 day 1. The samples were taken from a phase I, first-in-human, multicenter, open-label dose-escalation trial of ivuxolimab. The trial enrolled adults with locally advanced or metastatic head and neck squamous cell, hepatocellular, melanoma or renal cell carcinoma. Before TCR sequencing, CD4+ T cells and CD8+ T cells were sorted from peripheral blood as separate populations.

To sequence the TCRbeta CDR3 region, genomic DNA was isolated from the sorted cells. The immunoSEQ Assay was used for sequencing of TCRbeta CDR3 regions. Entries here come from immuneACCESS through TCRdb and include only in-frame sequences with V and J called. Some clones fail to appear in such tables; in the studies checked, an unresolved V gene covers under half of the shortfall, and the cause of the remainder is unknown. The table for this sample lists 20,000 to 30,000 clones; more than 80% of them were counted only once. 30% to 35% of the sample is in the top ten clones. The source of the sample is a study of OX40 agonist ivuxolimab in advanced cancers. Regarding the study in general: Ivuxolimab was a fully human IgG2 agonistic monoclonal antibody targeting the costimulatory receptor OX40 (CD134). Intravenous ivuxolimab was administered to patients every 2 weeks at six dose levels: 0.01, 0.1, 0.3, 1.5, 3 and 10 mg/kg. Of the approximately 53 patients in dose escalation, around 20 had hepatocellular carcinoma, approximately 15 had melanoma, 9 had renal cell carcinoma and 9 had head and neck cancer. The dose-escalation cohort was about 83% male with a mean age of approximately 60 years, ranging from about 23 to 85. Patients were allowed to have had prior anti-PD-1, anti-PD-L1 or anti-CTLA-4 therapy, and more than 30% of the dose-escalation patients had previously received checkpoint inhibitors. Partial responses occurred in three dose-escalation patients: two with cutaneous melanoma and one with hepatocellular carcinoma. Peripheral TCRbeta sequencing aimed to test whether ivuxolimab altered TCR sequence diversity and caused clonal T-cell expansion. The paper describes the monotherapy dose-escalation part (N of about 47 patients) of the phase I trial of ivuxolimab.

The paper as a whole reports these results and caveats: At doses from 0.1 to 3.0 mg/kg, clonal expansion was seen in both CD4+ and CD8+ blood T cells between baseline and week 6. The antigen specificity of the peripheral T cells that underwent clonal expansion was not determined. Low levels of normalized T-cell clonal expansion were also seen in some patients who did not respond. After ivuxolimab, CD8+ T cells had more expanded clones than CD4+ T cells on average. In the 0.1-3.0 mg/kg groups, partial responders had among the lowest normalized peripheral clonal expansion, particularly in CD8+ T cells.

The input for sequencing was CD4+ or CD8+ T cells sorted from blood, taken in a trial of the OX40 agonist ivuxolimab. The TCR originated in an adult with an advanced solid tumor such as melanoma, head and neck, liver or kidney cancer. Recombination linked TRBV19 to TRBJ1-3; TRBD1 is a possible D gene, resting on 5 matching bases. The CDR3 corresponds to CASSDSLSSGNTIYF. The bases are TGTGCCAGTAGCGACAGCCTTTCCTCTGGAAACACCATATATTTT.